The rows below give T cell receptor beta chains drawn from one sample of a study of T cell responses to AZD1222 COVID-19 vaccine. Sequencing used immunoSEQ multiplex PCR; TCRdb keeps in-frame clones, though not all of them. In the table there are about 150,000 clones, around 90% of which are singletons. The specimen was peripheral blood, collected on day 0 of AZD1222 vaccination. The receptors come from an adult in good health. Each CDR3 is given with its conserved first and last residue. The D gene is left open where the match is weak. The listing skips clone size in some rows; elsewhere it reads once, few, many or a size class.

size: -
V: TRBV5-4
J: TRBJ2-5
D: -
DNA: TGTGCCAGCAGCTTGTCAGGGGTAGGAGAGACCCAGTACTTC
CDR3: CASSLSGVGETQYF

size: once
V: TRBV28
J: TRBJ2-7
D: -
DNA: TGTGCCAGCAGTTTATCTCCCATCGGAACGACAGGAGTACACGAGCAGTACTTC
CDR3: CASSLSPIGTTGVHEQYF

size: -
V: TRBV11-2
J: TRBJ2-7
D: -
DNA: TGTGCCAGCAGCTTATGGGAACTCTACGAGCAGTACTTC
CDR3: CASSLWELYEQYF

size: -
V: TRBV5-1
J: TRBJ2-7
D: -
DNA: TGCGCCAGCAGCTTGGCAACAGGGTCCCCCGAGCAGTACTTC
CDR3: CASSLATGSPEQYF

size: -
V: TRBV4-3
J: TRBJ2-7
D: -
DNA: TGCGCCAGCAGCCAAGATGAAGACGGATACGAGCAGTACTTC
CDR3: CASSQDEDGYEQYF

size: once
V: TRBV6-4
J: TRBJ2-3
D: TRBD2
DNA: TGTGCCAGCAGTGAGGGAGGGGCCCACACAGATACGCAGTATTTT
CDR3: CASSEGGAHTDTQYF

size: -
V: TRBV4-2
J: TRBJ2-2
D: -
DNA: TGTGCCAGCAGCCAAGCTAGTGCGAACACCGGGGAGCTGTTTTTT
CDR3: CASSQASANTGELFF

size: -
V: TRBV4-1
J: TRBJ1-6
D: -
DNA: TGCGCCAGCAGCCAAGTGGACCTGGTCTCCTATAATTCACCCCTCCACTTT
CDR3: CASSQVDLVSYNSPLHF

size: -
V: TRBV7-2
J: TRBJ2-3
D: TRBD1
DNA: TGTGCCAGCAGCTTAGACGGACAGGTCGCAGATACGCAGTATTTT
CDR3: CASSLDGQVADTQYF

size: -
V: TRBV2
J: TRBJ2-2
D: -
DNA: TGTGCCAGCAGTTTGGACCGCCCAGACACCGGGGAGCTGTTTTTT
CDR3: CASSLDRPDTGELFF

size: -
V: TRBV7-9
J: TRBJ1-2
D: -
DNA: TGTGCCAGCACCCCGTATTTGGGAGGGAATGGCTACACCTTC
CDR3: CASTPYLGGNGYTF

size: -
V: TRBV5-1
J: TRBJ2-1
D: TRBD2
DNA: TGCGCCAGCAGCTTGTGGGGGGGAGGCTACAATGAGCAGTTCTTC
CDR3: CASSLWGGGYNEQFF

size: -
V: TRBV11-1
J: TRBJ2-3
D: -
DNA: TGTGCCAGCAGCTATTCACAGGGAGGTACGCAGTATTTT
CDR3: CASSYSQGGTQYF

size: -
V: TRBV27
J: TRBJ1-5
D: TRBD1
DNA: TGTGCCAGCAGTTCATACAGGGGCAGCAATCAGCCCCAGCATTTT
CDR3: CASSSYRGSNQPQHF

size: -
V: TRBV18
J: TRBJ2-5
D: TRBD2
DNA: TGTGCCAGCTCACCGGGAGCGGGGATTCAAGAGACCCAGTACTTC
CDR3: CASSPGAGIQETQYF

size: -
V: TRBV5-4
J: TRBJ1-1
D: -
DNA: TGTGCCAGCAGCCTCACAGGGTCGAACACTGAAGCTTTCTTT
CDR3: CASSLTGSNTEAFF

size: once
V: TRBV29-1
J: TRBJ2-7
D: -
DNA: TGCAGCGTCCCGGCGGGGAATGGGCAACGCGGCGAGCAGTACTTC
CDR3: CSVPAGNGQRGEQYF

size: -
V: TRBV9
J: TRBJ1-2
D: -
DNA: TGTGCCAGCAGCGTCCAATCCAGCCCGGGAGTCTATGGCTACACCTTC
CDR3: CASSVQSSPGVYGYTF

size: -
V: TRBV18
J: TRBJ2-7
D: -
DNA: TGTGCCAGCTCACCACTGGACAGCGCCTACGAGCAGTACTTC
CDR3: CASSPLDSAYEQYF

size: -
V: TRBV5-1
J: TRBJ1-2
D: -
DNA: TGCGCCAGCAGCTTTAGGGGTGACAACTATGGCTACACCTTC
CDR3: CASSFRGDNYGYTF

size: -
V: TRBV19
J: TRBJ2-7
D: -
DNA: TGTGCCAGTAGCAGGACAGCTACCTACGAGCAGTACTTC
CDR3: CASSRTATYEQYF

size: -
V: TRBV11-2
J: TRBJ2-1
D: -
DNA: TGTGCCAGCAGCACAGCAGGGAGCCCCTACAATGAGCAGTTCTTC
CDR3: CASSTAGSPYNEQFF

size: -
V: TRBV29-1
J: TRBJ1-1
D: TRBD1
DNA: TGCAGCGTCTCGACAGGGGGCTGGACTGAAGCTTTCTTT
CDR3: CSVSTGGWTEAFF

size: -
V: TRBV7-2
J: TRBJ2-5
D: -
DNA: TGTGCCAGCAGCTTACCCAGACTAGGGCAAGAGACCCAGTACTTC
CDR3: CASSLPRLGQETQYF

size: -
V: TRBV7-9
J: TRBJ2-5
D: TRBD2
DNA: TGTGCCAGCAGCCCACGGGGGGGCTTATTAAACCAAGAGACCCAGTACTTC
CDR3: CASSPRGGLLNQETQYF

size: -
V: TRBV6-2/TRBV6-3
J: TRBJ2-6
D: -
DNA: TGTGCCAGCAGTTACTCGGGGGCTGGGGCCAACGTCCTGACTTTC
CDR3: CASSYSGAGANVLTF

size: -
V: TRBV11-3
J: TRBJ2-5
D: -
DNA: TGTGCCAGCAGCTACACGGGGAGCCAGGAGACCCAGTACTTC
CDR3: CASSYTGSQETQYF

size: -
V: TRBV30
J: TRBJ2-7
D: -
DNA: TGTGCCTGGAGTTGGGGAGGTCCGTACGAGCAGTACTTC
CDR3: CAWSWGGPYEQYF

size: -
V: TRBV7-3
J: TRBJ2-5
D: TRBD2
DNA: TGTGCCAGCAGCCGATTCGGGGGGCAAGAGACCCAGTACTTC
CDR3: CASSRFGGQETQYF

size: -
V: TRBV19
J: TRBJ1-5
D: -
DNA: TGTGCCAGCCATATCAGGGGCGCCGACCTGACGATTAGCAATCAGCCCCAGCATTTT
CDR3: CASHIRGADLTISNQPQHF

size: -
V: TRBV9
J: TRBJ1-1
D: -
DNA: TGTGCCAGCAGCGTAGACATCGTGAACACTGAAGCTTTCTTT
CDR3: CASSVDIVNTEAFF